The T cell receptor beta chain under discussion was sequenced for a study of shared clonotypes between healthy human individuals (dated by TCRdb to the early 2020s). At the level of the whole study: The cohort included three men and a couple of women between 18 and 49 years of age. The study deeply sequenced blood TCR repertoires of 5 or 6 healthy adults to estimate repertoire size and the extent of clonotype sharing between individuals. Libraries were prepared and TCR repertoires were sequenced by different laboratories using diverse techniques, in order to increase sequencing depth and limit assay-specific biases. For each donor, CD4 naive and CD4 memory were each run on three plates, CD8 naive on two plates, and CD8 memory on one plate. Each donor's leukapheresis produced roughly between about 0.9 and 9.5 billion PBMCs.

On the study overall, not on this receptor specifically: Based on pairwise subsampling, the degree of clonotype sharing among donors was expected to be affected by sequencing depth. Rarefaction of sorted-subset datasets indicated incomplete sequencing despite the large sequencing depth. Larger estimated clonotype richness was generally found for naive subsets than for memory subsets. Compared with non-shared clonotypes, clonotypes shared by all four sorted-subset donors had higher generation probabilities. The genetic and exposure-history diversity represented was limited by the small number of donors. When several donors were compared, the shared fraction of clonotypes was about 5% for naive CD4, approximately 3.5% for naive CD8, 2.3% for memory CD4, and 0.4% for memory CD8. Sampling was restricted to blood, and TCR repertoires in tissues likely differ from the TCR repertoires found in blood.

A remark on this clone: This clone's antigen is unknown. It has no much larger one-base neighbor in the sample; base qualities were not kept.

Using the deep immunoSEQ assay, multiplex PCR amplified TCR CDR3 regions from genomic DNA. Extracted genomic DNA from each cell subset was spread evenly across all wells of several immunoSEQ 96-well plates, with each plate serving as a replicate. Each replicate PCR for sorted subsets received around 210 ng genomic DNA, equal to roughly 33,000 T cell genomes. Purified libraries were quantified with a Qubit 3.0 fluorometer, sized on a Bioanalyzer 2100, and re-quantified with the KAPA Library Quantification kit. A separate single-read 150-cycle Illumina NextSeq 550 flow cell was used to sequence each immunoSEQ 96-well plate. Processing in the source paper ran as follows. The immunoSEQ output contained only junctional sequences without quality scores, so filtering could not match that applied to full-length reads. Sequences were annotated with PyIR, a Python wrapper for IgBLAST v1.9, and V/J genes and CDR3 were assigned using IMGT germline references. Reads were filtered out if the reads had weak V/J assignments (E-value above 1e-6), no CDR3, stop codons, out-of-frame junctions, or ambiguous translated residues. V3J clonotypes were defined by identical inferred V gene, J gene, and CDR3 amino acid sequence. Percentage overlap between repertoires was computed as shared unique clonotypes divided by the size of the smaller repertoire. RTK rarefaction, the Chao1 estimator, and Recon v2.1 estimates of unobserved clonotypes were used to assess repertoire richness. OLGA was used to compute generation probabilities for all TCRbeta clonotypes that the gDNA method yielded from a handful of donors. TCRdb provides this immuneACCESS table in a form limited to in-frame rearrangements. Some clones are lacking; in checked studies, under half of them reflect an unresolved V gene, and why the rest are absent is not known. For V, J and clone size, that table is used; D and trimming come from the DNA. This sample has about 2 million clones in its table, and just under 95% of those were observed once. The ten biggest clones cover 0.85% to 1.2% of the sample.

For the CD8 naive samples, CD45RO-negative cells were positively selected for CCR7, yielding a CD45RA+CCR7+ population from which TemRA cells were excluded. Donors were healthy HIV-negative adults with no recently reported acute infections or vaccinations. All donors were Caucasian adults living in Nashville, Tennessee, USA. Blood was collected by leukapheresis, and PBMCs were isolated by Ficoll-Histopaque density gradient centrifugation and then cryopreserved in liquid nitrogen vapor phase. Analytical flow cytometry was used to check the purity and quantity of every magnetically sorted T cell population. From each sorted fraction, genomic DNA was isolated and quantified by UV absorbance on a Nanodrop 2000c. Measured from the cysteine to the phenylalanine, the CDR3 is 13 residues long. Here the CDR3 DNA is all that survives: 39 bases in frame from base 1. CDR1 and CDR2, looked up from the germline V gene (reference sequence), are MNHNY and SVGAGI. Trimmed from V: 5 bases; trimmed from J: 10 bases; junction bases lacking a gene match: 10.

This TCR was sampled from a man between 18 and 35 years old in good health. The chain is encoded by TRBV6-6 joined to TRBJ1-1, and 7 bases in between align with TRBD1. Sequenced material: naive CD8+ T cells sorted from blood. The cell subset or site label, as the study defines it: CD45RA+CCR7+. The CDR3 protein is CASSHRGGPGAFF. The bases read TGTGCCAGCAGTCACAGGGGCGGGCCCGGAGCTTTCTTT.